This TCR beta chain originates from a study of blood T cell repertoires in COVID-19. Under the authors' procedure: Amplification of reference gene primers provided the estimated nucleated cell counts. Profiled with immunoSEQ multiplex PCR; TCRdb holds only in-frame clones, not every one. The V and J calls and the clone size are those of that table, but D and trimming were determined from the DNA. The sample yields approximately 480,000 clones, roughly 87% seen once. J was trimmed by 3 bases and V by 0 bases; bases with no gene match: 4. The CDR3 has 16 amino acids. Germline V gene data show CDR1 as MGHRA and CDR2 as YSYEKL.

The receptor was isolated from a man between 18 and 29 years old with COVID-19, enrolled during active disease. V gene TRBV4-1 combines with J gene TRBJ2-7, with TRBD2 matching 11 bases. Sequencing was performed on peripheral blood. CDR3 in amino acids: CASSQDKTSGIYEQYF. DNA of the CDR3: TGCGCCAGCAGCCAAGATAAGACTAGCGGGATCTACGAGCAGTACTTC.